The rows below give T cell receptor beta chains drawn from one sample of a study of blood T cell repertoires in COVID-19. The method was immunoSEQ multiplex PCR; TCRdb's version includes in-frame clones alone and lacks a portion of them. This repertoire shows 150,000 to 200,000 clones, more than 65% found once; its top ten account for about a tenth. Sequencing was performed on peripheral blood. These receptors all stem from a man in his 70s with active or convalescent COVID-19. Both conserved end residues are part of each CDR3. Fields, in order: D gene, J gene, V gene, clone size, CDR3 protein, CDR3 DNA. The D gene is left open where the match is weak. Part of the rows lack a size; the others show once, few, many or a class for expanded clones.

TRBD1,TRBJ2-5,TRBV2,-,CASRRQTGGKETQYF,TGTGCCAGCAGGCGTCAGACAGGGGGAAAGGAGACCCAGTACTTC
-,TRBJ2-7,TRBV27,-,CASSPEGMFDRIQVYEQYF,TGTGCCAGCAGTCCAGAAGGGATGTTCGACAGGATTCAAGTCTACGAGCAGTACTTC
-,TRBJ1-4,TRBV29-1,-,CSVKPDNNEKLFF,TGCAGCGTGAAGCCGGACAATAATGAAAAACTGTTTTTT
-,TRBJ2-1,TRBV29-1,-,CSASGRAGGIEQFF,TGCAGCGCCTCTGGGAGGGCCGGGGGCATTGAGCAGTTCTTC
-,TRBJ2-7,TRBV3-1/TRBV3-2,-,CAKAVGHEQYF,TGTGCCAAAGCGGTAGGCCACGAGCAGTACTTC
-,TRBJ2-5,TRBV5-1,-,CASSLLLAQETQYF,TGCGCCAGCAGCTTGTTGCTAGCTCAAGAGACCCAGTACTTC
TRBD1,TRBJ1-1,TRBV7-8,once,CASSWDRLMNTEAFF,TGTGCCAGCAGCTGGGACAGACTCATGAACACTGAAGCTTTCTTT
-,TRBJ2-2,TRBV7-9,-,CASSLIRASRELFF,TGTGCCAGCAGCTTAATTAGAGCTTCCCGGGAGCTGTTTTTT
TRBD1,TRBJ1-2,TRBV6-5,-,CASSPWTGNNYGYTF,TGTGCCAGCAGTCCCTGGACAGGGAATAACTATGGCTACACCTTC
TRBD1,TRBJ1-6,TRBV10-3,-,CAIRDRGGDNSPLHF,TGTGCCATCAGAGACAGGGGCGGAGATAATTCACCCCTCCACTTT
-,TRBJ2-1,TRBV2,once,CASAGEVYEQFF,TGTGCCAGCGCTGGCGAGGTGTATGAGCAGTTCTTC
-,TRBJ1-4,TRBV5-4,-,CASSLVGGNEKLFF,TGTGCCAGCAGCTTGGTGGGGGGGAATGAAAAACTGTTTTTT
-,TRBJ1-6,TRBV3-1/TRBV3-2,-,CASSQAGKSPLHF,TGTGCCAGCAGCCAGGCAGGGAAATCACCCCTCCACTTT
TRBD1,TRBJ2-3,TRBV24-1,-,CATSDRTGPADTQYF,TGTGCCACCAGTGATCGGACAGGGCCCGCAGATACGCAGTATTTT
-,TRBJ2-7,TRBV5-4,-,CASSWEDEIRYF,TGTGCCAGCAGCTGGGAGGATGAGATACGGTACTTC
TRBD2,TRBJ2-1,TRBV2,-,CASSVGLAGGPNEQFF,TGTGCCAGCAGTGTGGGACTAGCGGGAGGGCCGAATGAGCAGTTCTTC
-,TRBJ2-6,TRBV27,-,CASSSKGIGANVLTF,TGTGCCAGCAGTTCTAAGGGGATCGGGGCCAACGTCCTGACTTTC
TRBD2,TRBJ2-7,TRBV3-1/TRBV3-2,-,CASSPRESAGAWGEQYF,TGTGCCAGCAGCCCCCGGGAGTCAGCGGGGGCCTGGGGCGAGCAGTACTTC
-,TRBJ2-3,TRBV28,once,CASRSRDTDTQYF,TGTGCCAGCAGGTCTAGAGACACAGATACGCAGTATTTT
-,TRBJ1-1,TRBV2,-,CASTPTAFEAFF,TGTGCCAGCACCCCGACAGCTTTTGAAGCTTTCTTT
TRBD1,TRBJ2-2,TRBV7-9,-,CASTYRGPGELFF,TGTGCCAGCACCTACAGGGGTCCCGGGGAGCTGTTTTTT
TRBD1,TRBJ2-7,TRBV28,-,CASRLQGTEDKQYF,TGTGCCAGCAGACTACAGGGGACAGAGGATAAGCAGTACTTC
-,TRBJ1-1,TRBV21-1,-,CASSKCKDRMNTEAFF,TGTGCCAGCAGCAAATGTAAGGACAGAATGAACACTGAAGCTTTCTTT
TRBD1,TRBJ1-2,TRBV19,few,CASSMTDRGYGYTF,TGTGCCAGTAGTATGACCGACAGGGGCTATGGCTACACCTTC
TRBD1,TRBJ1-4,TRBV4-3,-,CASSKGQGKSEKLFF,TGCGCCAGCAGCAAGGGACAGGGTAAGAGTGAAAAACTGTTTTTT
TRBD1,TRBJ2-5,TRBV27,-,CASRTGVWQETQYF,TGTGCCAGCAGGACAGGGGTTTGGCAAGAGACCCAGTACTTC
TRBD2,TRBJ2-4,TRBV7-3,-,CASSLISGRAKNIQYF,TGTGCCAGCAGCTTAATTAGCGGGAGGGCCAAAAACATTCAGTACTTC
TRBD1,TRBJ1-4,TRBV9,many,CASSVGQGPRNEKLFF,TGTGCCAGCAGCGTGGGACAGGGGCCGCGTAATGAAAAACTGTTTTTT
TRBD1,TRBJ1-4,TRBV7-2,-,CASSLVGGTGGREKLFF,TGTGCCAGCAGCTTAGTTGGAGGGACAGGGGGCAGGGAAAAACTGTTTTTT
-,TRBJ1-1,TRBV6-4,-,CASSDPGQLNTEAFF,TGTGCCAGCAGTGACCCGGGACAACTGAACACTGAAGCTTTCTTT
TRBD2,TRBJ2-3,TRBV7-2,-,CASSAPGLRGVDTQYF,TGTGCCAGCAGCGCCCCCGGGCTTCGGGGGGTAGATACGCAGTATTTT
-,TRBJ1-4,TRBV5-1,once,CASSYGRQGQGEKLFF,TGCGCCAGCAGTTATGGCCGTCAGGGGCAGGGTGAAAAACTGTTTTTT
-,TRBJ2-4,TRBV4-2,-,CASSQERTGLAKNIQYF,TGTGCCAGCAGCCAAGAAAGAACGGGACTAGCCAAAAACATTCAGTACTTC
-,TRBJ2-4,TRBV6-1,few,CASSDRGAVAKNIQYF,TGTGCCAGCAGTGATCGGGGGGCAGTGGCCAAAAACATTCAGTACTTC
-,TRBJ1-4,TRBV5-4,-,CASSPVGGTNEKLFF,TGTGCCAGCAGCCCGGTCGGGGGAACTAATGAAAAACTGTTTTTT
-,TRBJ2-7,TRBV3-1/TRBV3-2,-,CASSHRDEQYF,TGTGCCAGCAGTCACAGGGACGAGCAGTACTTC
-,TRBJ1-1,TRBV25-1,once,CASKRGGTTEAFF,TGTGCCAGCAAGAGGGGGGGAACCACTGAAGCTTTCTTT
-,TRBJ2-7,TRBV6-2/TRBV6-3,-,CASSAGGNSYEQYF,TGTGCCAGCAGTGCAGGTGGTAACTCCTACGAGCAGTACTTC
-,TRBJ2-7,TRBV5-1,-,CASSLEQAYYEQYF,TGCGCCAGCAGCTTGGAACAGGCGTACTACGAGCAGTACTTC
TRBD2,TRBJ2-5,TRBV11-2,-,CASSLGGGAGPQETQYF,TGTGCCAGCAGCTTAGGGGGAGGGGCGGGGCCCCAAGAGACCCAGTACTTC
-,TRBJ1-2,TRBV9,many,CASSPGGGDQGYTF,TGTGCCAGCAGCCCAGGCGGGGGAGATCAGGGCTACACCTTC
-,TRBJ1-1,TRBV3-1/TRBV3-2,-,CASSLFAGLTEAFF,TGTGCCAGCAGCCTTTTCGCGGGGTTGACTGAAGCTTTCTTT
-,TRBJ2-7,TRBV5-1,-,CASRKRTGNSHEQYF,TGCGCCAGCAGAAAACGGACCGGGAATTCTCATGAGCAGTACTTC
TRBD2,TRBJ2-2,TRBV7-2,-,CASREGKLAGVGTGELFF,TGTGCCAGCAGAGAGGGAAAACTAGCGGGAGTTGGCACCGGGGAGCTGTTTTTT
-,TRBJ2-1,TRBV2,-,CASSEQGSYNEQFF,TGTGCCAGCAGTGAACAGGGCTCCTACAATGAGCAGTTCTTC
-,TRBJ1-6,TRBV11-2,-,CASSAHLTNSPLHF,TGTGCCAGCAGCGCACACCTTACCAATTCACCCCTCCACTTT
-,TRBJ2-1,TRBV19,-,CASRSGWNEQFF,TGTGCCAGTAGATCAGGGTGGAATGAGCAGTTCTTC
TRBD2,TRBJ2-1,TRBV24-1,few,CATSDWTSGNYNEQFF,TGTGCCACCAGTGATTGGACTAGCGGGAACTACAATGAGCAGTTCTTC
TRBD1,TRBJ2-7,TRBV18,-,CASSPGTATYEQYF,TGTGCCAGCTCACCAGGGACAGCAACCTACGAGCAGTACTTC